This entry lists 12 T cell receptor beta chains sequenced from one sample in a study of blood T cell repertoires in COVID-19. Clones were sequenced by immunoSEQ multiplex PCR, and TCRdb holds only the in-frame ones, with some missing. The table shows 250,000 to 350,000 clones, with approximately 88% occurring only once. Sample: peripheral blood. The receptors were gathered from a man between 18 and 35 years old with active or convalescent COVID-19.

J is TRBJ2-2 and V is TRBV6-5; tentatively, D is TRBD1 (6 bases). CDR3 size: 15 residues. Germline CDR1 is MNHEY and CDR2 is SVGAGI. Trimming removed 6 bases from V and 1 base from J, with 12 bases in between. The CDR3 DNA reads TGTGCCAGCAGACTTCAGGGGTTGAACACCGGGGAGCTGTTTTTT. This sequence encodes CASRLQGLNTGELFF.

A single count supports this clone. V is TRBV6-2 or TRBV6-3 and J is TRBJ1-6, with 10 bases fitting TRBD1. CDR3 length: 15 residues. The V gene's germline CDR1 is MNHEY and CDR2 SVGEGT. After removal of 6 bases from V and 6 bases from J, the junction contained 5 bases not matched to a gene. The CDR3 loop reads CASSNRDRGNSPLHF. The CDR3 region has the DNA TGTGCCAGCAGCAACCGGGACAGGGGTAATTCACCCCTCCACTTT.

The rearrangement links TRBV11-2 to TRBJ2-7, with D possibly matching TRBD2 (5 bases). The germline V and J ends were trimmed by 3 bases and 2 bases, with 17 bases remaining between them. Germline CDR1 and CDR2: SGHAT and FQNNGV. The CDR3 is made up of 16 amino acids. The CDR3 DNA reads TGTGCCAGCAGCTTTCCGGGAACTGCTCCTACCTACGAGCAGTACTTC. Encoded protein: CASSFPGTAPTYEQYF.

The chain is built from TRBV7-2 and TRBJ1-2, with a tentative D call TRBD1 (6 bases). CDR3 length: 13 residues. Trimming removed 2 bases from V and 6 bases from J, with 10 bases in between. Germline V lookup: CDR1 SGHTA, CDR2 FQGNSA. For the CDR3, the DNA is TGTGCCAGCAGCTTACAGGGGTACGATGGCTACACCTTC. Its translation is CASSLQGYDGYTF.

J is TRBJ2-3 and V is TRBV19; TRBD1 might be the D (6 bases). V was pared by 5 bases and J by 1 base, with 10 bases between. CDR1 LNHDA and CDR2 SQIVND come from the germline V gene (reference sequence). This CDR3 is built from 14 residues. CDR3 sequence reads: CASSVGAGTDTQYF. The CDR3 bases are TGTGCCAGTAGTGTGGGGGCCGGCACAGATACGCAGTATTTT.

DNA for the CDR3: TGCGCCAGCAGTGAGTCTCGGAGCCTTGGACAGCCCCAGCATTTT. This translates into CASSESRSLGQPQHF. The chain combines TRBV10-2 with TRBJ1-5; D is undetermined. The CDR3 is made up of 15 amino acids. Germline values: CDR1 WSHSY, CDR2 SAAADI. V was trimmed by 0 bases and J by 7 bases, leaving 13 bases between them.

The chain combines TRBV12-3 or TRBV12-4 with TRBJ1-1; tentative D call: TRBD1 (5 bases). Trimming took off 7 bases at V and 4 bases at J, with 10 bases between the two ends. The CDR3 is made up of 12 amino acids. The DNA for the CDR3 is TGTGCCAGCATCCTAGACAGCACTGAAGCTTTCTTT. Its translation: CASILDSTEAFF.

This chain connects TRBV10-3 to TRBJ2-3, with 8 bases lining up with TRBD2. The CDR3 consists of 16 residues. The germline V gene has CDR1 ENHRY and CDR2 SYGVKD. The V and J ends lost 1 base and 4 bases, in that order; junction bases with no gene match: 7. The CDR3 region is CAISEYTTSAADTQYF. CDR3 nucleotide sequence: TGTGCCATCAGTGAGTACACGACTAGCGCCGCAGATACGCAGTATTTT.

This chain links TRBV6-2 or TRBV6-3 with TRBJ1-5, with D perhaps TRBD1 (5 bases). Germline values: CDR1 MNHEY, CDR2 SVGEGT. The ends were cut back, 6 bases at V and 7 bases at J, with 16 bases in the middle. CDR3 length: 14 amino acids. CDR3 bases: TGTGCCAGCAGCCCACAGGCCTTCGGGCAGCCCCAGCATTTT. The encoded protein is CASSPQAFGQPQHF.

V and J are TRBV9 and TRBJ2-7; tentative D call: TRBD2 (5 bases). The CDR3 has 13 residues. The germline V and J ends were trimmed by 5 bases and 3 bases, with 12 bases remaining between them. Germline CDR1 SGDLS, CDR2 YYNGEE. The CDR3 DNA sequence: TGTGCCAGCAGTGAGGGCTCCGGCTACGAGCAGTACTTC. Its translation is CASSEGSGYEQYF. The full variable domain, completed using reference TRBV9 and TRBJ2-7, is DSGVTQTPKHLITATGQRVTLRCSPRSGDLSVYWYQQSLDQGLQFLIQYYNGEERAKGNILERFSAQQFPDLHSELNLSSLELGDSALYFCASSEGSGYEQYFGPGTRLTVT.

This chain connects TRBV27 to TRBJ1-1; D remains unclear. The germline V and J ends were trimmed by 3 bases and 14 bases, with 19 bases remaining between them. CDR1 and CDR2 (germline): MNHEY, SMNVEV (reference sequence). The CDR3 has 13 amino acids. The CDR3 region is CASSFPVGGQFFF. CDR3 nucleotides: TGTGCCAGCAGTTTCCCTGTCGGAGGCCAATTCTTCTTT.

The V gene is TRBV7-8, the J gene TRBJ2-1; 9 bases are a match to TRBD2. The junction had 9 bases not matched to a gene; V was cut back by 5 bases and J by 1 base. Germline CDR1 reads SGHVS; CDR2 reads FQNEAQ. This CDR3 is built from 17 residues. CDR3 sequence reads: CASSPDSGGSSYNEQFF. Here the CDR3 DNA reads TGTGCCAGCAGCCCGGACAGCGGGGGGTCGTCCTACAATGAGCAGTTCTTC.